These T cell receptor beta chains were read from a single sample in a study of cytomegalovirus exposure and HLA in healthy donors. The assay was immunoSEQ multiplex PCR, and TCRdb's table has in-frame clones only and misses some. In the table there are about 110,000 clones, roughly three quarters of which are singletons. The sample taken for sequencing was PBMCs. These receptors were obtained from a man aged 35 to 55 in good health and CMV-seronegative. The CDR3 runs from the conserved cysteine through the conserved F or W. The order of the fields is clone size, V gene, J gene, CDR3 length, D gene, CDR3 protein, CDR3 DNA. A D gene is named only where the DNA matches it firmly. Clone size is not always given. Where it is, it says once, few, many or a class for expanded clones.

.,TRBV18,TRBJ1-1,13,TRBD1,CASSPTGLTEAFF,TGTGCCAGCTCACCGACAGGGCTCACTGAAGCTTTCTTT
.,TRBV7-8,TRBJ1-2,15,TRBD1,CASSTSTGGAYGYTF,TGTGCCAGCAGCACCTCGACAGGGGGCGCCTATGGCTACACCTTC
.,TRBV6-6,TRBJ1-3,15,TRBD1,CASSSPWTGGNTIYF,TGTGCCAGCAGTTCTCCGTGGACAGGAGGAAACACCATATATTTT
.,TRBV5-1,TRBJ2-3,15,.,CASSSSGSGTDTQYF,TGCGCCAGCAGCTCGTCCGGGAGCGGAACAGATACGCAGTATTTT
.,TRBV2,TRBJ1-5,16,TRBD1,CASSLRQGSSNQPQHF,TGTGCCAGCAGTCTTCGACAGGGTTCGAGCAATCAGCCCCAGCATTTT
.,TRBV14,TRBJ1-2,13,.,CASSQARQYGYTF,TGTGCCAGCAGTCAGGCGCGACAATATGGCTACACCTTC
.,TRBV19,TRBJ1-4,10,.,CATYNEKLFF,TGTGCCACCTATAATGAAAAACTGTTTTTT
.,TRBV7-2,TRBJ1-5,13,.,CASSAQSNQPQHF,TGTGCCAGCAGCGCCCAGTCTAATCAGCCCCAGCATTTT
.,TRBV27,TRBJ2-5,18,TRBD2,CASSLSGLAGGSQETQYF,TGTGCCAGCAGTTTATCGGGACTAGCGGGGGGGAGCCAAGAGACCCAGTACTTC
few,TRBV5-6,TRBJ2-6,19,TRBD1,CASSSPGQVTSSGANVLTF,TGTGCCAGCAGCTCGCCGGGACAGGTTACTAGCTCTGGGGCCAACGTCCTGACTTTC
once,TRBV30,TRBJ1-5,13,.,CAWSPRVDQPQHF,TGTGCCTGGAGCCCTCGGGTGGATCAGCCCCAGCATTTT
.,TRBV6-5,TRBJ2-7,12,.,CASSPRSYEQYF,TGTGCCAGCAGTCCTCGCTCCTACGAGCAGTACTTC
.,TRBV9,TRBJ2-1,15,TRBD2,CASSVGTSSGNEQFF,TGTGCCAGCAGCGTAGGGACTAGCAGCGGCAATGAGCAGTTCTTC
.,TRBV7-2,TRBJ2-1,15,TRBD2,CASSLSGGAGDEQFF,TGTGCCAGCAGCTTGAGCGGGGGGGCAGGGGATGAGCAGTTCTTC
few,TRBV19,TRBJ1-2,13,.,CASKKARNYGYTF,TGTGCCAGTAAAAAGGCTAGGAACTATGGCTACACCTTC
.,TRBV7-2,TRBJ1-6,14,.,CASSTQGGWSPLHF,TGTGCCAGCAGCACCCAAGGGGGATGGTCACCCCTCCACTTT
.,TRBV27,TRBJ2-7,13,TRBD1,CASSRTGEREQYF,TGTGCCAGCAGTAGGACAGGGGAGCGCGAGCAGTACTTC
many,TRBV6-5,TRBJ1-6,15,.,CASSYTTGDNSPLHF,TGTGCCAGCAGTTACACGACAGGAGATAATTCACCCCTCCACTTT
.,TRBV6-5,TRBJ2-7,14,TRBD1,CASSTDRASYEQYF,TGTGCCAGCAGTACGGACAGGGCCTCCTACGAGCAGTACTTC
.,TRBV9,TRBJ1-5,14,.,CASSSGEGGSPQHF,TGTGCCAGCAGCTCCGGGGAGGGCGGCAGCCCCCAGCATTTT
.,TRBV6-5,TRBJ2-5,15,TRBD2,CASRPGLAGWETQYF,TGTGCCAGCAGACCGGGACTAGCGGGGTGGGAGACCCAGTACTTC
few,TRBV15,TRBJ1-5,16,.,CATSRGGNRGNQPQHF,TGTGCCACCAGCAGAGGTGGTAACAGGGGCAATCAGCCCCAGCATTTT
.,TRBV11-2,TRBJ2-5,14,.,CASSLVGATVEQYF,TGTGCCAGCAGCTTAGTTGGGGCTACGGTGGAGCAGTACTTC
.,TRBV5-1,TRBJ2-1,12,.,CASSLDAGEQFF,TGCGCCAGCAGCTTGGATGCGGGTGAGCAGTTCTTC
.,TRBV28,TRBJ2-7,15,TRBD1,CASSSQGQGAREQYF,TGTGCCAGCAGTTCTCAGGGACAGGGGGCGCGCGAGCAGTACTTC
.,TRBV5-6,TRBJ1-2,13,TRBD1,CASRQDRGPGYTF,TGTGCCAGCAGACAGGACAGGGGCCCTGGCTACACCTTC
.,TRBV27,TRBJ2-3,15,TRBD2,CASSSTSGRTDTQYF,TGTGCCAGCAGTTCGACTAGCGGGCGCACAGATACGCAGTATTTT
.,TRBV29-1,TRBJ2-1,16,.,CSVELLAGPSSHEQFF,TGCAGCGTTGAATTATTGGCGGGACCCTCTTCCCATGAGCAGTTCTTC